Shown below are 25 T cell receptor beta chains from a single sample sequenced in a study of T cell repertoires in aging, cancer and after chemotherapy. Multiplex touch-down PCR with TRB-A/B primers amplified rearranged V-D-J TRB sequences. TCRdb re-analysed the multiplex PCR reads in MiXCR, keeping a single row per CDR3 protein. The sample consists of several thousand distinct CDR3 sequences, 35% of them appearing once. TCR beta rearrangements were amplified from peripheral blood genomic DNA. Sample: blood. These receptors originate from a human donor in good health.

The chain is built from TRBV27 and TRBJ2-3; D gene ambiguous. V was shortened by 5 bases and J by 0 bases, with 12 bases between the two germline ends. Germline CDR1 and CDR2: MNHEY and SMNVEV (reference sequence). The CDR3 spans 15 residues. Here the CDR3 reads CASSPGYSSTDTQYF. For the CDR3, the DNA is TGTGCCAGCAGTCCCGGCTATTCCAGCACAGATACGCAGTATTTT.

The J gene is TRBJ2-7, the V gene TRBV19; maybe TRBD1 (5 bases). V lost 5 bases and J 2 bases, leaving 13 bases between the germline ends. Per germline, CDR1 LNHDA and CDR2 SQIVND (reference sequence). This CDR3 spans 14 amino acids. CDR3 loop: CASSARQNTYEQYF. The CDR3 nucleotides read TGTGCCAGTAGTGCCCGACAGAACACCTACGAGCAGTACTTC.

There are a few counts of this clonotype. The rearrangement joins TRBV12-3 or TRBV12-4 to TRBJ1-5; 9 positions agree with TRBD1. Germline trimming cut 6 bases from V and 4 bases from J; bases unmatched to any gene: 4. The CDR3 covers 14 residues. The CDR3 sequence: CASSQGQGNQPQHF. As DNA, the CDR3 is TGTGCCAGCAGCCAAGGACAGGGGAATCAGCCCCAGCATTTT.

This clonotype is medium-sized (0.01 to 0.1%) within its sample. V is TRBV12-3 or TRBV12-4 and J is TRBJ2-2, with a tentative D call TRBD1 (6 bases). V shed 5 bases and J shed 0 bases, with 13 bases lying between them. The CDR3 has 16 amino acids. Here the CDR3 DNA reads TGTGCCAGCAGTAGACCAGGGGACCCGAACACCGGGGAGCTGTTTTTT. Translating gives CASSRPGDPNTGELFF.

This chain links TRBV5-4 with TRBJ2-7; 9 bases match TRBD1. V dropped 0 bases and J dropped 0; count of bases not matched to a gene: 4. The CDR3 runs 16 residues. Germline values: CDR1 SGHNT, CDR2 YYREEE (reference sequence). CDR3 DNA: TGTGCCAGCAGCTTGGGGGACAGGGTGAGCTCCTACGAGCAGTACGTC. It codes for CASSLGDRVSSYEQYV.

This clonotype was seen a few times. The chain employs TRBV30 and TRBJ2-7; possibly TRBD2 for D (6 bases). This CDR3 is built from 13 residues. Germline values: CDR1 GTSNPN, CDR2 SVGIG (reference sequence). V shed 0 bases and J shed 1 base, with 7 bases lying between them. The CDR3 reads CAWSVGGSYEQYF. CDR3 coding DNA: TGTGCCTGGAGTGTTGGGGGGTCCTACGAGCAGTACTTC. Filled out from reference TRBV30 and TRBJ2-7, the complete variable domain reads SQTIHQWPATLVQPVGSPLSLECTVEGTSNPNLYWYRQAAGRGLQLLFYSVGIGQISSEVPQNLSASRPQDRQFILSSKKLLLSDSGFYLCAWSVGGSYEQYFGPGTRLTVT.

This clonotype was seen more than once but under ten times. V usage is TRBV12-3 or TRBV12-4 and J usage is TRBJ1-5; TRBD1 might be the D (6 bases). V dropped 1 base and J dropped 4 bases, with 17 bases sitting between them. This CDR3 has 17 amino acids. The CDR3 coding sequence is TGTGCCAGCAGTTTAGGAACACACCGGGACATGAATCAGCCCCAGCATTTT. This gives the protein CASSLGTHRDMNQPQHF.

By share, this clonotype ranks as medium-sized (0.01 to 0.1%). This chain joins TRBV19 and TRBJ2-3, with D possibly called TRBD1 or TRBD2 (5 bases each). The CDR3 is made up of 13 amino acids. The V end was cut by 8 bases, the J end by 5 bases, with 14 bases between. The germline gives CDR1 LNHDA, CDR2 SQIVND (reference sequence). CDR3 in DNA: TGTGCCAGTCGGGACGGAGAAGGAGATACGCAGTATTTT. Amino acids: CASRDGEGDTQYF.

The rearrangement links TRBV5-6 to TRBJ2-7; TRBD2 agrees at 8 bases. CDR3 size: 15 residues. The V segment lost 4 bases and the J segment 4 bases; nucleotides outside the gene matches: 10. Per the germline V gene, CDR1 is SGHDT and CDR2 is YYEEEE. The CDR3: CASSVTGGRWYEQYF. Here the CDR3 DNA reads TGTGCCAGCAGCGTAACCGGCGGGAGGTGGTACGAGCAGTACTTC. Full variable domain (remainder filled in from reference TRBV5-6 and TRBJ2-7): DAGVTQSPTHLIKTRGQQVTLRCSPKSGHDTVSWYQQALGQGPQFIFQYYEEEERQRGNFPDRFSGHQFPNYSSELNVNALLLGDSALYLCASSVTGGRWYEQYFGPGTRLTVT.

This clonotype was counted a few times. V gene TRBV6-5 combines with J gene TRBJ1-2; D perhaps matches TRBD1 (6 bases). V lost 6 bases and J lost 13, with 21 bases in between. Germline lookup yields CDR1 MNHEY and CDR2 SVGAGI. This CDR3 contains 13 residues. Here the CDR3 reads CASSKIDRLASTF. The CDR3 DNA reads as TGTGCCAGCAGCAAGATCGACAGGCTAGCTTCCACCTTC.

This clonotype has just a few counts. The chain couples TRBV6-5 to TRBJ2-7, with no clear D. V gave up 5 bases and J gave up 3 bases, with 11 bases separating them. This CDR3 spans 13 amino acids. Germline V gene sequence: CDR1 MNHEY, CDR2 SVGAGI. For the CDR3, the DNA is TGTGCCAGCAGTCGAGACGGTTTCTACGAGCAGTACTTC. Translated: CASSRDGFYEQYF.

This clonotype appeared a few times. The V gene is TRBV19, the J gene TRBJ2-6; either TRBD1 or TRBD2 may fit D (5 bases each). Germline lookup yields CDR1 LNHDA and CDR2 SQIVND (reference sequence). V lost 4 bases and J 2 bases, leaving 9 bases between the germline ends. The length of the CDR3 is 15 residues. DNA of the CDR3: TGTGCCAGTAGTACCCAGGGACCTGGGGCCAACGTCCTGACTTTC. Its protein is CASSTQGPGANVLTF.

This clonotype was counted a few times. The rearrangement uses TRBV5-5 and TRBJ2-2; 9 bases map to TRBD1. In germline, CDR1 is SGHKS, CDR2 YYEKEE (reference sequence). This CDR3 has 17 residues. V was pared by 4 bases and J by 3 bases, with 10 bases of the junction left unmatched. CDR3 DNA sequence: TGTGCCAGCAGCCCCCCCCGAGGGGACAGGGACACCGGGGAGCTGTTTTTT. Its protein product is CASSPPRGDRDTGELFF.

The CDR3 DNA sequence: TGTGCCAGCTCACCACCATCAGGGAGTAGCTCCTACAATGAGCAGTTCTTC. Translating it yields CASSPPSGSSSYNEQFF. The chain is built from TRBV18 and TRBJ2-1, with D perhaps being TRBD1 or TRBD2 (5 bases each). CDR1 is KGHSH, CDR2 LQKENI, per germline. V was trimmed by 0 bases and J by 0 bases, leaving 12 bases between them. CDR3 length: 17 amino acids.

This clonotype was found a few times. The rearrangement joins TRBV18 to TRBJ2-1, with D perhaps TRBD1 (5 bases). Germline assignment: CDR1 KGHSH and CDR2 LQKENI. V lost 5 bases, J lost 7 bases, and 18 bases lay in between. The CDR3 runs 15 residues. The DNA of the CDR3 is TGTGCCAGCTCATTCCAGACAGTGATAAGGAATGAGCAGTTCTTC. Amino acids: CASSFQTVIRNEQFF.

There are a few counts of this clonotype. The chain combines TRBV7-3 with TRBJ2-5; TRBD1 matches 7 bases. Trimming took 3 bases from V and 5 from J; bases not matched to a gene: 9. CDR1 is SGHTA, CDR2 FQGTGA, per germline. This CDR3 has 15 residues. The CDR3: CASSFTAQGRETQYF. The CDR3 DNA follows: TGTGCCAGCAGCTTTACAGCACAGGGGCGGGAGACCCAGTACTTC.

The V call is TRBV18, the J call TRBJ2-1; D tentatively reads TRBD1 or TRBD2 (5 bases each). V lost 4 bases to trimming and J lost 4 bases, with 8 bases between them. The CDR3 spans 13 residues. Looked up from germline, CDR1 is KGHSH and CDR2 is LQKENI. Here the CDR3 reads CASSQGPYNEQFF. CDR3 nucleotides: TGTGCCAGCTCACAGGGACCTTACAATGAGCAGTTCTTC.

This clonotype has only a few counts. The chain recombines TRBV12-3 or TRBV12-4 with TRBJ2-5; D is ambiguous. The length of the CDR3 is 13 residues. V lost 5 bases, J lost 5 bases, and 12 bases lay in between. CDR3 in amino acids: CASSLGPWETQYF. CDR3 DNA: TGTGCCAGCAGTCTTGGACCGTGGGAGACCCAGTACTTC.

V usage is TRBV19 and J usage is TRBJ2-3; 8 positions match TRBD2. Trimming cost V 5 bases and J 3 bases; bases outside gene matches: 4. CDR1 and CDR2 from the germline V gene are LNHDA and SQIVND (reference sequence). CDR3 length equals 14 residues. The CDR3 bases are TGTGCCAGTAGTCCCAGACTAGCGACAGATACGCAGTATTTT. It yields the protein CASSPRLATDTQYF.

The chain links TRBV19 to TRBJ2-1; D unresolved. V was trimmed by 9 bases and J by 8 bases, leaving 14 bases between them. The V gene's germline CDR1 is LNHDA and CDR2 SQIVND (reference sequence). The CDR3 has 12 amino acids. The CDR3 DNA is TGTGCCAGCGCCCCCTGGGGTTATGAGCAGTTCTTC. This codes for CASAPWGYEQFF.

This clonotype has just a few counts. This chain uses TRBV30 with TRBJ1-3; 8 bases agree with TRBD1. The CDR3 totals 14 residues. V dropped 5 bases and J dropped 7; count of bases not matched to a gene: 10. The germline gives CDR1 GTSNPN, CDR2 SVGIG (reference sequence). CDR3 loop: CAWGQGFSRNTIYF. In DNA form, the CDR3 reads TGTGCCTGGGGACAGGGATTTAGTAGGAACACCATATATTTT.

The chain combines TRBV13 with TRBJ2-2; either TRBD1 or TRBD2 may supply D (5 bases each). This CDR3 has 15 amino acids. Germline CDR1 reads PRHDT; CDR2 reads FYEKMQ (reference sequence). The V and J ends lost 2 bases and 6 bases respectively, with 13 bases between them. CDR3 protein: CASSLIRGASGELFF. The DNA for the CDR3 is TGTGCCAGCAGCTTAATACGGGGCGCGTCCGGGGAGCTGTTTTTT. Full variable domain (missing parts from reference TRBV13 and TRBJ2-2): AAGVIQSPRHLIKEKRETATLKCYPIPRHDTVYWYQQGPGQDPQFLISFYEKMQSDKGSIPDRFSAQQFSDYHSELNMSSLELGDSALYFCASSLIRGASGELFFGEGSRLTVL.

This clonotype was observed a few times. This chain links TRBV18 with TRBJ2-3; 8 bases agree with TRBD1. CDR3 length: 15 residues. Germline CDR1 and CDR2: KGHSH and LQKENI. The V gene end was trimmed by 2 bases and the J gene end by 9 bases; junction bases not matched to a gene: 10. This chain's CDR3 is CASSPNTGGQDTQYF. DNA of the CDR3: TGTGCCAGCTCACCAAATACAGGGGGTCAAGACACGCAGTATTTT.

The chain combines TRBV15 with TRBJ2-3, with 9 bases aligning to TRBD2. The germline gives CDR1 LNHNV, CDR2 YYDKDF (reference sequence). Unmatched junction bases numbered 6, after V lost 1 base and J lost 4 bases. The length of the CDR3 is 16 residues. CDR3 protein: CATSRASGGLSDTQYF. Here the CDR3 DNA reads TGTGCCACCAGCAGAGCCAGCGGGGGGTTATCAGATACGCAGTATTTT. The entire variable domain, with the rest obtained from reference TRBV15 and TRBJ2-3, is as follows: DAMVIQNPRYQVTQFGKPVTLSCSQTLNHNVMYWYQQKSSQAPKLLFHYYDKDFNNEADTPDNFQSRRPNTSFCFLDIRSPGLGDTAMYLCATSRASGGLSDTQYFGPGTRLTVL.

V is TRBV12-3 or TRBV12-4 and J is TRBJ2-1; 7 bases map to TRBD2. CDR3 length: 15 residues. J was trimmed by 0 bases and V by 3 bases; bases with no gene match: 2. CDR3 nucleotide sequence: TGTGCCAGCAGTTTGGGCGGGAGCTCCTACAATGAGCAGTTCTTC. It translates to CASSLGGSSYNEQFF.